One and the same sample provided the 20 T cell receptor beta chains below, sequenced in a study of graft-versus-host responses after intestinal transplantation. These receptors' antigens are unknown. Profiling relied on immunoSEQ multiplex PCR, and the TCRdb table lists in-frame clones only, not all of them. This sample yields about 120,000 clones, of which approximately 96% are seen a single time; around 3% belongs to the top ten. Here the sequenced sample was unstimulated CD8+ T cells sorted from spleen or lymph node cells, taken before intestinal transplant. These receptors were taken from a human donor who received an intestinal transplant.

The chain links TRBV7-2 to TRBJ2-3; D is perhaps TRBD1 or TRBD2 (5 bases each). The ends were cut back, 5 bases at V and 3 bases at J, with 18 bases in the middle. Germline CDR1 SGHTA, CDR2 FQGNSA. CDR3 size: 16 residues. The CDR3 reads CASSPRGRERTDTQYF. CDR3 DNA: TGTGCCAGCAGCCCCCGGGGCAGGGAAAGAACAGATACGCAGTATTTT. Complete variable domain (other parts from reference TRBV7-2 and TRBJ2-3): GAGVSQSPSNKVTEKGKDVELRCDPISGHTALYWYRQSLGQGLEFLIYFQGNSAPDKSGLPSDRFSAERTGGSVSTLTIQRTQQEDSAVYLCASSPRGRERTDTQYFGPGTRLTVL.

This sequence joins TRBV7-6 and TRBJ2-1, with D unresolved. Germline CDR1 reads SGHVS; CDR2 reads FNYEAQ. Trimming took 0 bases from V and 15 from J, leaving 15 bases between them. The CDR3 covers 13 residues. The CDR3 DNA follows: TGTGCCAGCAGCTTAGCAGGCTCTATCAAGCGGTTCTTC. This encodes CASSLAGSIKRFF.

The V gene is TRBV7-6, the J gene TRBJ2-1, with 8 bases identical to TRBD2. V lost 4 bases and J lost 6; bases outside the gene matches: 8. CDR1 is SGHVS, CDR2 FNYEAQ, per germline. This CDR3 is built from 15 residues. The CDR3 loop is CASSSGLAPTNEQFF. The CDR3 region has the DNA TGTGCCAGCAGCTCCGGACTAGCTCCTACCAATGAGCAGTTCTTC. The full variable domain, rest sourced from reference TRBV7-6 and TRBJ2-1, is GAGVSQSPRYKVTKRGQDVALRCDPISGHVSLYWYRQALGQGPEFLTYFNYEAQQDKSGLPNDRFSAERPEGSISTLTIQRTEQRDSAMYRCASSSGLAPTNEQFFGPGTRLTVL.

The V and J genes are TRBV7-9 and TRBJ1-4; 7 nucleotides agree with TRBD1. This CDR3 region has 16 residues. Germline loops: CDR1 SEHNR, CDR2 FQNEAQ (reference sequence). V lost 2 bases to trimming and J lost 5 bases; unmatched junction nucleotides: 8. The CDR3 reads CASSLPPGQSNEKLFF. The DNA for the CDR3 is TGTGCCAGCAGCTTACCACCGGGACAGAGCAATGAAAAACTGTTTTTT. Combining the CDR3 with reference TRBV7-9 and TRBJ1-4 gives the whole variable domain DTGVSQNPRHKITKRGQNVTFRCDPISEHNRLYWYRQTLGQGPEFLTYFQNEAQLEKSRLLSDRFSAERPKGSFSTLEIQRTEQGDSAMYLCASSLPPGQSNEKLFFGSGTQLSVL.

This clone occurred once. The chain joins TRBV6-5 to TRBJ1-3, with unresolved D. The CDR3 loop spans 11 amino acids. V lost 2 bases, J lost 4 bases, and 0 bases lay in between. In germline, CDR1 is MNHEY, CDR2 SVGAGI. CDR3 region: CASSYGNTIYF. CDR3 coding DNA: TGTGCCAGCAGTTACGGAAACACCATATATTTT.

The V and J genes are TRBV4-3 and TRBJ2-7; tentatively, D is TRBD1 (5 bases). The CDR3 consists of 13 residues. Germline values: CDR1 LGHNA, CDR2 YSLEER. The V end lost 4 bases, the J end lost 3 bases, and 10 bases lay between the germline ends. The CDR3 here is CASSPSRGYEQYF. Here the CDR3 DNA reads TGCGCCAGCAGCCCTTCTAGGGGCTACGAGCAGTACTTC.

V usage is TRBV5-8 and J usage is TRBJ2-7; 10 nucleotides match TRBD2. Germline V gene lookup returns CDR1 SGHTS and CDR2 YDEGEE. This CDR3 contains 14 residues. After removal of 4 bases from V and 6 bases from J, the junction contained 7 bases not matched to a gene. Written as DNA, the CDR3 is TGTGCCAGCAGCCACTCTAGCGGGGGAGGCGAGCAGTACTTC. Translated: CASSHSSGGGEQYF.

V and J are TRBV4-3 and TRBJ2-7; D is perhaps TRBD1 (6 bases). Per the germline V gene, CDR1 is LGHNA and CDR2 is YSLEER. V lost 0 bases to trimming and J lost 0 bases, with 9 bases between them. This CDR3 spans 15 amino acids. The CDR3 loop reads CASSQEATGSYEQYF. CDR3 nucleotides: TGCGCCAGCAGCCAAGAAGCGACAGGCTCCTACGAGCAGTACTTC.

The chain joins TRBV28 to TRBJ2-5; 12 nucleotides match TRBD2. Germline assignment: CDR1 MDHEN and CDR2 SYDVKM. The CDR3 is 15 amino acids. V lost 5 bases and J lost 5; bases outside the gene matches: 6. In DNA, the CDR3 is TGTGCCAGCAGTCCGACTAGCGGGAGAGGGGAGACCCAGTACTTC. Translated, it gives CASSPTSGRGETQYF.

J is TRBJ2-7 and V is TRBV2; D is unresolved. There are 15 residues in the CDR3. Germline V gene lookup returns CDR1 SNHLY and CDR2 FYNNEI. With 4 bases removed from V and 2 bases from J, the gap between germline ends came to 15 bases. CDR3 sequence reads: CASSGNEWWAYEQYF. The DNA of the CDR3 is TGTGCCAGCAGTGGGAACGAGTGGTGGGCCTACGAGCAGTACTTC.

The V and J genes are TRBV5-1 and TRBJ2-7, with 9 nucleotides matching TRBD2. Germline CDR1 and CDR2: SGHRS and YFSETQ. V trimming: 2 bases; J trimming: 6 bases; junction bases outside the gene matches: 9. The CDR3 loop spans 15 amino acids. In nucleotides, the CDR3 is TGCGCCAGCAGCTTCTCCCAAGCGGGAGGTGGCGAGCAGTACTTC. Translation: CASSFSQAGGGEQYF.

V and J are TRBV9 and TRBJ2-1; possibly TRBD2 for D (6 bases). The ends were cut back, 0 bases at V and 5 bases at J, with 15 bases in the middle. In germline, CDR1 is SGDLS, CDR2 YYNGEE. This CDR3 has 16 amino acids. The CDR3 DNA is TGTGCCAGCAGCGTAGGAGGGAACGGGAGAAACAATGAGCAGTTCTTC. This translates into CASSVGGNGRNNEQFF.

The chain has TRBV6-4 and TRBJ2-1; a possible D gene is TRBD2 (8 bases). The germline V gene has CDR1 MRHNA and CDR2 SNTAGT. This CDR3 region has 19 residues. V was pared by 7 bases and J by 7 bases, with 32 bases between. The CDR3 nucleotides read TGTGCCAGCACTGATAGGGACAGAGAGAGCGGGAGCGTAGTTAATGAGCAGTTCTTC. Its protein product is CASTDRDRESGSVVNEQFF.

V gene TRBV27 combines with J gene TRBJ2-5; the D gene is possibly TRBD2 (5 bases). This CDR3 has 15 amino acids. CDR1 is MNHEY and CDR2 is SMNVEV in the germline V gene (reference sequence). Trimming stripped 0 bases from V and 1 base from J, with 9 bases between. Here the CDR3 reads CASSLSTGIQETQYF. CDR3 nucleotides: TGTGCCAGCAGTTTATCGACCGGGATCCAAGAGACCCAGTACTTC.

V usage is TRBV7-9 and J usage is TRBJ2-3; TRBD2 matches at 8 bases. The ends lost 5 bases at V and 2 bases at J; junction bases unmatched: 9. Germline V lookup: CDR1 SEHNR, CDR2 FQNEAQ (reference sequence). This CDR3 comprises 16 residues. This CDR3 reads CASSPLGREATDTQYF. The CDR3 DNA reads TGTGCCAGCAGCCCCCTCGGGCGGGAGGCCACAGATACGCAGTATTTT.

The chain combines TRBV28 with TRBJ2-6; D unclear. The CDR3 has 15 amino acids. Trimming left V 6 bases short and J 0 bases short, with 9 bases between. Germline CDR1 and CDR2: MDHEN and SYDVKM. For the CDR3, the DNA is TGTGCCAGCAGCCAAGCCCCCTCTGGGGCCAACGTCCTGACTTTC. This sequence encodes CASSQAPSGANVLTF.

J is TRBJ2-7 and V is TRBV28; possible D gene TRBD1, 5 bases. The CDR3 length is 12 residues. The V and J ends lost 2 bases and 3 bases respectively, with 5 bases between them. CDR1 and CDR2 (germline): MDHEN, SYDVKM. CDR3 bases: TGTGCCAGCAGTTTAGACAGCTACGAGCAGTACTTC. Its translation is CASSLDSYEQYF.

The genes are TRBV28 and TRBJ2-7, with unresolved D. Trimming removed 7 bases from V and 4 bases from J, with 14 bases in between. CDR1 and CDR2 (germline): MDHEN, SYDVKM. This CDR3 has 13 amino acids. The CDR3 sequence: CASTPIGPYEQYF. The CDR3 bases are TGTGCCAGCACCCCCATCGGCCCTTACGAGCAGTACTTC.

The V and J genes are TRBV4-2 and TRBJ1-1, with D possibly TRBD1 on 6 matching bases. The CDR3 runs 17 residues. V was pared by 1 base and J by 6 bases, with 21 bases between. Germline values: CDR1 LGHNA, CDR2 YNFKEQ. This CDR3 reads CASSQGWGTGASAEAFF. CDR3 bases: TGTGCCAGCAGCCAAGGGTGGGGTACGGGGGCTAGCGCTGAAGCTTTCTTT.

This clone has a single count. The rearrangement uses TRBV11-2 and TRBJ2-1; D uncertain. The CDR3 runs 12 residues. Germline CDR1 is SGHAT and CDR2 is FQNNGV. Trimming pared 1 base from V and 8 bases from J, leaving 6 bases between. This chain's CDR3 is CASSLVSDEQFF. The CDR3 DNA follows: TGTGCCAGCAGCTTAGTATCGGATGAGCAGTTCTTC.